Below are 20 T cell receptor beta chains sequenced from a single sample in a study of memory CD4+ T cells and cytomegalovirus serostatus. Single viable CD3+CD4+CD8-CD45RO+ cells were sorted as the memory CD4+ T cells. Profiled with immunoSEQ multiplex PCR; TCRdb holds only in-frame clones, not every one. The sample lists 45,000 to 60,000 clones; around four fifths were seen once. The sample consisted of memory CD4+ T cells from blood. The receptors shown here come from an adult in good health and CMV-seropositive.

The chain joins TRBV7-2 to TRBJ2-7, with no clear D. The CDR3 loop spans 12 amino acids. The germline V and J ends were trimmed by 1 base and 6 bases, with 7 bases remaining between them. From germline, CDR1 is SGHTA and CDR2 FQGNSA. The CDR3 protein is CASSLDLVEQYF. The DNA for the CDR3 is TGTGCCAGCAGCTTAGATCTGGTCGAGCAGTACTTC.

V is TRBV19 and J is TRBJ1-2, with TRBD1 matching over 7 bases. The CDR3 is made up of 13 amino acids. Losses at the gene ends were 5 bases for V and 6 bases for J; bases not matched to a gene: 6. Germline V gives CDR1 LNHDA, CDR2 SQIVND (reference sequence). As DNA, the CDR3 is TGTGCCAGTAGTCCGCGGGACAGAAATGGCTACACCTTC. Translation: CASSPRDRNGYTF.

The CDR3 is CASSGGSFRGETQYF. CDR3 DNA: TGTGCCAGCAGCGGCGGGTCCTTTCGTGGGGAGACCCAGTACTTC. The V and J genes are TRBV5-6 and TRBJ2-5, with D possibly TRBD2 on 5 matching bases. The germline CDR1 and CDR2 sequences are SGHDT and YYEEEE. This CDR3 is built from 15 residues. V dropped 4 bases and J dropped 5 bases, with 18 bases sitting between them.

The genes are TRBV27 and TRBJ2-2; D assignment may be TRBD1 or TRBD2 (5 bases each). Germline V CDR1 and CDR2: MNHEY, SMNVEV (reference sequence). The CDR3 is made up of 15 amino acids. V lost 2 bases and J 1 base, leaving 8 bases between the germline ends. CDR3 nucleotides: TGTGCCAGCAGTTTAGAGAGGGGGAACACCGGGGAGCTGTTTTTT. Protein product: CASSLERGNTGELFF.

This chain links TRBV7-2 with TRBJ1-3; D gene unclear. This CDR3 is built from 16 residues. Germline assignment: CDR1 SGHTA and CDR2 FQGNSA. V lost 1 base, J lost 4 bases, and 14 bases lay in between. The CDR3 DNA follows: TGTGCCAGCAGCTTAGGCCGTCCTCTTCTAGGAAACACCATATATTTT. Protein sequence: CASSLGRPLLGNTIYF.

V gene TRBV28 combines with J gene TRBJ1-1, with D tentatively TRBD1 (6 bases). With 4 bases removed from V and 9 bases from J, the gap between germline ends came to 9 bases. CDR1 is MDHEN, CDR2 SYDVKM, per germline. This CDR3 is 11 amino acids long. Here the CDR3 reads CASSSDRKAFF. CDR3 in DNA: TGTGCCAGCAGTTCTGACAGGAAAGCTTTCTTT.

This clone has a handful of counts. The chain carries TRBV28 and TRBJ2-1, with no clear D. V lost 5 bases and J lost 10, with 12 bases in between. The CDR3 has 12 amino acids. Germline CDR1 MDHEN, CDR2 SYDVKM. CDR3 in amino acids: CASSKRAQEQFF. For the CDR3, the DNA is TGTGCCAGCAGTAAACGGGCCCAAGAGCAGTTCTTC.

The genes are TRBV11-2 and TRBJ1-1; TRBD1 matches 7 bases. V shed 5 bases, J shed 4 bases, and the junction held 7 bases outside the gene matches. The CDR3 is 14 residues long. Germline V gene data show CDR1 as SGHAT and CDR2 as FQNNGV. CDR3 amino acids: CASSTYAGGTEAFF. Written as DNA, the CDR3 is TGTGCCAGCAGCACTTATGCAGGGGGCACTGAAGCTTTCTTT. Filled out from reference TRBV11-2 and TRBJ1-1, the complete variable domain reads EAGVAQSPRYKIIEKRQSVAFWCNPISGHATLYWYQQILGQGPKLLIQFQNNGVVDDSQLPKDRFSAERLKGVDSTLKIQPAKLEDSAVYLCASSTYAGGTEAFFGQGTRLTVV.

The V and J genes are TRBV28 and TRBJ1-6, with D tentatively TRBD1 (5 bases). Between the trimmed V and J ends, which lost 6 bases and 10 bases, there was a span of 16 bases. CDR3 length: 14 amino acids. Looked up from germline, CDR1 is MDHEN and CDR2 is SYDVKM. The CDR3 sequence is CASSSGTRRSPLHF. In DNA, the CDR3 is TGTGCCAGCAGCTCCGGGACCCGGAGGTCACCCCTCCACTTT.

The chain couples TRBV30 to TRBJ2-1; perhaps D is TRBD1 or TRBD2 (5 bases each). Trimming shortened V by 2 bases and J by 6 bases, and 20 bases separated the two germline ends. The length of the CDR3 is 16 residues. Germline V gene data show CDR1 as GTSNPN and CDR2 as SVGIG (reference sequence). CDR3 DNA: TGTGCCTGGAGTTCCCTGGGACGTGTGGAGCGCAATGAGCAGTTCTTC. As protein: CAWSSLGRVERNEQFF.

The chain links TRBV5-8 to TRBJ1-2; D call uncertain. The CDR3 spans 16 residues. Trimming cost V 3 bases and J 2 bases, with 17 bases left between them. Germline values: CDR1 SGHTS, CDR2 YDEGEE. In DNA form, the CDR3 reads TGTGCCAGCAGCTCATTGGAGGGAGCACAGAACTATGGCTACACCTTC. The encoded protein is CASSSLEGAQNYGYTF.

The V and J genes are TRBV7-2 and TRBJ2-1; D is unresolved. The CDR3 has 13 amino acids. The V end was cut by 2 bases, the J end by 7 bases, with 9 bases between. Germline CDR1 reads SGHTA; CDR2 reads FQGNSA. This chain's CDR3 is CASSLPIPNEQFF. The CDR3 region has the DNA TGTGCCAGCAGCTTACCCATTCCTAATGAGCAGTTCTTC.

The chain recombines TRBV7-9 with TRBJ2-7, with D unresolved. V lost 3 bases and J lost 7, with 13 bases in between. The CDR3 is 13 amino acids. Germline CDR1 SEHNR, CDR2 FQNEAQ (reference sequence). The CDR3 protein is CASSFSPGQEQYF. The CDR3 bases are TGTGCCAGCAGCTTTTCCCCAGGCCAGGAGCAGTACTTC.

V and J are TRBV2 and TRBJ2-7, with D tentatively TRBD1 or TRBD2 (5 bases each). Germline CDR1 reads SNHLY; CDR2 reads FYNNEI. The V and J ends lost 2 bases and 6 bases respectively, with 11 bases between them. CDR3 length: 13 residues. The CDR3: CASSELSGTEQYF. The CDR3 nucleotides are TGTGCCAGCAGTGAACTCTCAGGGACCGAGCAGTACTTC.

V gene TRBV11-1 combines with J gene TRBJ1-1; D is uncertain. Per the germline V gene, CDR1 is SGHAT and CDR2 is FQDESV (reference sequence). Trimming took off 6 bases at V and 3 bases at J, with 11 bases between the two ends. The CDR3 runs 13 residues. CDR3 residues: CASSSARHTEAFF. CDR3 bases: TGTGCCAGCAGTTCAGCAAGGCACACTGAAGCTTTCTTT.

The chain recombines TRBV6-1 with TRBJ1-6; D may be TRBD1 (5 bases). CDR1 and CDR2 from the germline V gene are MNHNS and SASEGT. Deletions cut 1 base from V and 1 base from J, with 8 bases between. There are 16 residues in the CDR3. The CDR3 DNA reads TGTGCCAGCAGTGAAGGAAGGGGTTCCTATAATTCACCCCTCCACTTT. Residues: CASSEGRGSYNSPLHF.

This chain connects TRBV6-5 to TRBJ1-4; 10 bases are a match to TRBD1. The germline V gene has CDR1 MNHEY and CDR2 SVGAGI. This CDR3 comprises 16 residues. V was pared by 2 bases and J by 8 bases, with 8 bases of the junction left unmatched. In DNA form, the CDR3 reads TGTGCCAGCAGTTACAGGCAGACAGGGGGCTTCGAAAAACTGTTTTTT. Residues: CASSYRQTGGFEKLFF.

The genes are TRBV4-1 and TRBJ1-4, with D possibly being TRBD1 (5 bases). Trimming removed 4 bases at V and 7 bases at J, with 10 bases between. From germline, CDR1 is MGHRA and CDR2 YSYEKL. CDR3 length equals 13 residues. CDR3 nucleotide sequence: TGCGCCAGCAGCCCAAGGGGTGTTGAAAAACTGTTTTTT. It specifies CASSPRGVEKLFF.

As for this clone: Germline is not matched at one junction end, which may reflect a read error. The chain is built from TRBV6-4 and TRBJ1-1, with a tentative D call TRBD1 (5 bases). Germline-derived CDR1 and CDR2 are MRHNA and SNTAGT. This CDR3 spans 12 amino acids. The CDR3 coding sequence is TGCGCCCTGATGTGGGGGGACGCTGAAGCTTTCTTT. Protein product: CALMWGDAEAFF.

J is TRBJ2-3 and V is TRBV7-2; D may match TRBD1 or TRBD2 (6 bases each). The CDR3 length is 15 residues. V was shortened by 2 bases and J by 3 bases, with 12 bases between the two germline ends. Germline CDR1 and CDR2: SGHTA and FQGNSA. The CDR3, as DNA: TGTGCCAGCAGCTTACAACCGGGGGCAACAGATACGCAGTATTTT. Its protein is CASSLQPGATDTQYF.